This TCR beta chain was identified during a study of vaccination effects on CD4 cells after COVID-19. Study outcomes and limitations: Clones that were induced by infection or by vaccine showed marked contraction late after vaccination. The study enrolled few convalescent patients and sampled no early post-infection timepoints.

From germline, CDR1 is MNHEY and CDR2 SVGAGI. With V trimmed by 6 bases and J by 8 bases, 9 bases remained unmatched. The CDR3 length is 13 residues. Of note for this clone: Antigen unknown.

Sequencing was performed with immunoSEQ multiplex PCR; in TCRdb, only in-frame clones are kept and a portion is missing. The repertoire holds tens of thousands of clones, about 78% seen once, with 3.5% to 5.5% in the top ten. CD4+ T cell isolation took place after less than 13 days of culture. Each participant received a vaccine that was either BNT162b2 or mRNA-1273, given as two doses. Researchers swapped half the medium for IL-2 medium on both days 3 and 7. The V and J genes are TRBV6-5 and TRBJ1-2; 7 bases fit TRBD1. Sequenced here: CD4+ T cells from PBMCs cultured without peptide, sampled after COVID-19 vaccination. The receptor comes from a human donor who received a COVID-19 vaccine. CDR3 amino acids: CASRPTGKGGYTF. The CDR3 DNA is TGTGCCAGCAGGCCGACAGGGAAGGGAGGCTACACCTTC.